This T cell receptor (beta chain) is drawn from a study of T cells in Graves' hyperthyroidism and ophthalmopathy. Whole-study results and caveats: The model forecast ophthalmopathy, anticipating it by a median about 7 months before onset.

The CDR3 contains 13 residues. Trimming took 7 bases from V and 7 from J, leaving 16 bases between them. Each diagnosis drew on symptoms, thyroxine, TRAb, thyroid ultrasound and orbital computed tomography findings. Ten or more counts support this clonotype. The antigen is not known. Amplified regions were TCR beta CDR3 sequences from RNA transcripts. A set of HTBI primers served as the primers for a first-round RT-PCR of the TCR CDR3. TCRdb reprocessed the multiplex PCR reads via MiXCR and lists one record per CDR3 protein. The profile covers under 400,000 distinct CDR3 sequences, with about 25% appearing a single time and roughly 80% taken by the ten largest.

The receptor comes from a man aged 45-65 years with Graves' hyperthyroidism. This chain connects TRBV12-3 or TRBV12-4 to TRBJ2-5; D possibly corresponds to TRBD1 (5 bases). Sequenced input: blood. This chain's CDR3 is CASTIRTRATQYF. The CDR3 DNA sequence: TGTGCCAGCACTATAAGGACAAGGGCGACCCAGTACTTC.